These T cell receptor beta chains were read from a single sample in a study of T cells expressing NK-cell markers. TCRdb re-called the 5' RACE reads and catalogs CDR3 proteins one per entry, DNA excluded. The sample's table shows 300,000 to 450,000 distinct CDR3 sequences. Sequenced material: blood T cells: a sorted CD56 or NKG2C T cell subset, CD4+ or CD8+ T cells, or bulk PBMC T cells (not recorded which). Source of these receptors: a man aged 18-69 years in good health. Each CDR3 is given with its conserved first and last residue.

j_call	v_call	cdr3_aa
TRBJ2-3	TRBV2	CASRENVRGDRARQYF
TRBJ2-1	TRBV18	CASSPLAGGPPNEQFF
TRBJ1-1	TRBV11-2	CASSLDTGDTEAFF
TRBJ2-7	TRBV13	CASSSRLYGQSYEQYF
TRBJ1-6	TRBV7-9	CASRLTGSDNSPLHF
TRBJ2-3	TRBV12-3/TRBV12-4	CASSPPLVAGSTDTQYF
TRBJ2-1	TRBV7-9	CARYRVKVDEQFF
TRBJ1-5	TRBV20-1	CSVVLDGHQPQHF
TRBJ2-7	TRBV2	CAGEGRYEQYF
TRBJ2-6	TRBV24-1	CATSDDGRSSGANVLTF
TRBJ2-5	TRBV19	CASSSPGTGGVETQYF
TRBJ2-5	TRBV6-5	CASSFRPSGQETQYF
TRBJ2-3	TRBV20-1	CSARRDLPTQYF